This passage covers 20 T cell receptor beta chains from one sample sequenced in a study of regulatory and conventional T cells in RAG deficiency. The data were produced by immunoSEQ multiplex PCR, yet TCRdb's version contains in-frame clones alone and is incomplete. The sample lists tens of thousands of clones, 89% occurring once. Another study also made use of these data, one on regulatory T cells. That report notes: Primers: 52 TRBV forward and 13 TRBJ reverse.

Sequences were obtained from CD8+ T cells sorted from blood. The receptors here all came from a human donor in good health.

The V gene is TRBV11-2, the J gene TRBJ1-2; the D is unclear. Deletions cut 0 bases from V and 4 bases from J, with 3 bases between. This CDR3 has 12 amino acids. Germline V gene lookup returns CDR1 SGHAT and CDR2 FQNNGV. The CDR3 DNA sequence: TGTGCCAGCAGCTTAGATAGCTATGGCTACACCTTC. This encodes CASSLDSYGYTF.

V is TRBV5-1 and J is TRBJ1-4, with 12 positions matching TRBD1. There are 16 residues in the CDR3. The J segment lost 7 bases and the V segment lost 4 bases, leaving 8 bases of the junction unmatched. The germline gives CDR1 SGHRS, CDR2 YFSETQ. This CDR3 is CASSRDGTGGVEKLFF. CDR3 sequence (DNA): TGCGCCAGCAGCCGAGACGGGACAGGGGGCGTTGAAAAACTGTTTTTT.

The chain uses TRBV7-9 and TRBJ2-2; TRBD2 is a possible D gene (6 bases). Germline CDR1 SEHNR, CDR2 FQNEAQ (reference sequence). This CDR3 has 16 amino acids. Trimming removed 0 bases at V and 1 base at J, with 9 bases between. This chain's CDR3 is CASSLAPAGNTGELFF. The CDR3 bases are TGTGCCAGCAGCTTAGCTCCAGCGGGGAACACCGGGGAGCTGTTTTTT.

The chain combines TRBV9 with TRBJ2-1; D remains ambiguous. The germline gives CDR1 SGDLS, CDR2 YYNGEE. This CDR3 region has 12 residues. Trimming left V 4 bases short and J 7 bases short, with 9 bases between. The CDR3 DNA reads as TGTGCCAGCAGCCCCCATCGTAATGAGCAGTTCTTC. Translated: CASSPHRNEQFF.

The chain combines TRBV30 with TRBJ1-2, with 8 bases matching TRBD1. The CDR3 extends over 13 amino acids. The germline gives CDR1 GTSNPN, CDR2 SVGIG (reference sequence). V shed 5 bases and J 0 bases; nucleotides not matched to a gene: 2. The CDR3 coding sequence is TGTGCCTGGGGACAGGGATCTAACTATGGCTACACCTTC. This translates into CAWGQGSNYGYTF.

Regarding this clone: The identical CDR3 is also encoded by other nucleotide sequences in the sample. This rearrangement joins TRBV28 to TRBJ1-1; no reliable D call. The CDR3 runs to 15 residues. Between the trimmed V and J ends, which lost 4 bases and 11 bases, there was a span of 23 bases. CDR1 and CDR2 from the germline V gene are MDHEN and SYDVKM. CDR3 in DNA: TGTGCCAGCAGTTCACCCGGTACAAGGCTCCTTTTGGCTTTCTTT. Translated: CASSSPGTRLLLAFF.

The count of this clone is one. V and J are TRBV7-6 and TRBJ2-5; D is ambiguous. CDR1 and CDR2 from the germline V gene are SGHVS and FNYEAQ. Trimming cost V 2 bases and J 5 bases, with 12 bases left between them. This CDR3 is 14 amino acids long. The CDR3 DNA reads TGTGCCAGCAGCTTATCGGGTGGCACGGAGACCCAGTACTTC. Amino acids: CASSLSGGTETQYF. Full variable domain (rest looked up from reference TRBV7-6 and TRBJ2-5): GAGVSQSPRYKVTKRGQDVALRCDPISGHVSLYWYRQALGQGPEFLTYFNYEAQQDKSGLPNDRFSAERPEGSISTLTIQRTEQRDSAMYRCASSLSGGTETQYFGPGTRLLVL.

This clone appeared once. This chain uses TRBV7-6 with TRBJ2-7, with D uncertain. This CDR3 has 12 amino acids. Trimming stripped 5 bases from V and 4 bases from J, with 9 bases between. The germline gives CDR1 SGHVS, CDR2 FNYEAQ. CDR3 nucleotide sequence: TGTGCCAGCAGCGATGACATTTACGAGCAGTACTTC. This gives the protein CASSDDIYEQYF. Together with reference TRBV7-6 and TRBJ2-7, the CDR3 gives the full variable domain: GAGVSQSPRYKVTKRGQDVALRCDPISGHVSLYWYRQALGQGPEFLTYFNYEAQQDKSGLPNDRFSAERPEGSISTLTIQRTEQRDSAMYRCASSDDIYEQYFGPGTRLTVT.

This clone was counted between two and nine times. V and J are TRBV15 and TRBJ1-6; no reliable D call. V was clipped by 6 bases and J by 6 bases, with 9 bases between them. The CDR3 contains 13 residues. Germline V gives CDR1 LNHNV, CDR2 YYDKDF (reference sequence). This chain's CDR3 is CATSRRANSPLHF. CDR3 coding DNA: TGTGCCACCAGTAGACGGGCTAATTCACCCCTCCACTTT.

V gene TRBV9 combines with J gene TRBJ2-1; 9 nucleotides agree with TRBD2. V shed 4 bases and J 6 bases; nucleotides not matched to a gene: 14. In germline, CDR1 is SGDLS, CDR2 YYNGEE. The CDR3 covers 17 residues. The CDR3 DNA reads TGTGCCAGCAGCTTAGCGGGGGCCCCGAGTTTTGGCAATGAGCAGTTCTTC. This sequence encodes CASSLAGAPSFGNEQFF. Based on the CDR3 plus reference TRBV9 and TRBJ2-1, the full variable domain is DSGVTQTPKHLITATGQRVTLRCSPRSGDLSVYWYQQSLDQGLQFLIQYYNGEERAKGNILERFSAQQFPDLHSELNLSSLELGDSALYFCASSLAGAPSFGNEQFFGPGTRLTVL.

CDR3: CATQTGTSNQPQHF. Written as DNA, the CDR3 is TGTGCCACACAGACAGGGACGTCCAATCAGCCCCAGCATTTT. V and J are TRBV28 and TRBJ1-5, with 7 bases matching TRBD1. With 10 bases clipped from V and 3 bases from J, the junction kept 9 bases outside the gene matches. The CDR3 covers 14 residues. Germline V gene data show CDR1 as MDHEN and CDR2 as SYDVKM.

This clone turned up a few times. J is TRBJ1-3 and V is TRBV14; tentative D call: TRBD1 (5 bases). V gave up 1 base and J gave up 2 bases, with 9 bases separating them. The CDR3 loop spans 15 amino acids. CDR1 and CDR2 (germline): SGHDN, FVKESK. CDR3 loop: CASSQVGATGNTIYF. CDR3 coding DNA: TGTGCCAGCAGCCAAGTCGGGGCGACTGGAAACACCATATATTTT. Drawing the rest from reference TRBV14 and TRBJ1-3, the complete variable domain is EAGVTQFPSHSVIEKGQTVTLRCDPISGHDNLYWYRRVMGKEIKFLLHFVKESKQDESGMPNNRFLAERTGGTYSTLKVQPAELEDSGVYFCASSQVGATGNTIYFGEGSWLTVV.

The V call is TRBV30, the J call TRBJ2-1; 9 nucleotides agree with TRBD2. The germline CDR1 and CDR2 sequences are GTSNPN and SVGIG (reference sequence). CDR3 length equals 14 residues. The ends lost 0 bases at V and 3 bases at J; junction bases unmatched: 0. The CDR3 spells CAWSVLAGYNEQFF. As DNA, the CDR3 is TGTGCCTGGAGTGTACTAGCGGGCTACAATGAGCAGTTCTTC.

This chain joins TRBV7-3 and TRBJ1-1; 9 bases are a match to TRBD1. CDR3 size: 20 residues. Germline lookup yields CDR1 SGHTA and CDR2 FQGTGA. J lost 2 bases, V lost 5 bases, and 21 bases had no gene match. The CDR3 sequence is CASSLLRPGDRVFDNTEAFF. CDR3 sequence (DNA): TGTGCCAGCAGCCTCCTCCGCCCGGGGGACAGGGTGTTCGACAACACTGAAGCTTTCTTT. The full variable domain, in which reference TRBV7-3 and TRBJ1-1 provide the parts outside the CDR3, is GAGVSQTPSNKVTEKGKYVELRCDPISGHTALYWYRQSLGQGPEFLIYFQGTGAADDSGLPNDRFFAVRPEGSVSTLKIQRTERGDSAVYLCASSLLRPGDRVFDNTEAFFGQGTRLTVV.

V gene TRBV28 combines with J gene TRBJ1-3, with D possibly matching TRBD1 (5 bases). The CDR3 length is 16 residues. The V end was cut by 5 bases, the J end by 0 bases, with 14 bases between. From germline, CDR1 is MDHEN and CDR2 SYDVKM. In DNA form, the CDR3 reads TGTGCCAGCAGTCCTTATACAGGAGCCTCTGGAAACACCATATATTTT. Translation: CASSPYTGASGNTIYF. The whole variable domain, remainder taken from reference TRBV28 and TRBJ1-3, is DVKVTQSSRYLVKRTGEKVFLECVQDMDHENMFWYRQDPGLGLRLIYFSYDVKMKEKGDIPEGYSVSREKKERFSLILESASTNQTSMYLCASSPYTGASGNTIYFGEGSWLTVV.

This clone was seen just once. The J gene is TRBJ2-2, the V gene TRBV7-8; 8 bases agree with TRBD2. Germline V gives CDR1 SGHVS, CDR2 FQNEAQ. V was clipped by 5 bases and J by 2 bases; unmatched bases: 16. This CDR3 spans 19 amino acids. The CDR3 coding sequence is TGTGCCAGCAGCCCCCCCCGGGGATCCGGGAGGGATAACACCGGGGAGCTGTTTTTT. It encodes CASSPPRGSGRDNTGELFF.

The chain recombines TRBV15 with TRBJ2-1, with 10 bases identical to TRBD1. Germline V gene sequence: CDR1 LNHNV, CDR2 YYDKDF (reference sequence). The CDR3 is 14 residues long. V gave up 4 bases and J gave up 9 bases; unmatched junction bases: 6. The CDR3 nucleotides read TGTGCCACCAGCAAAGACAGGGGGCTCGGTGAGCAGTTCTTC. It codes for CATSKDRGLGEQFF.

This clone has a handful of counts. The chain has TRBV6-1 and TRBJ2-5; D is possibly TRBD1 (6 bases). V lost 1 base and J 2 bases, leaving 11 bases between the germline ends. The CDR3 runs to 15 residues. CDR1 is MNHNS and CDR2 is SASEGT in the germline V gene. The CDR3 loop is CASSEVWTAQETQYF. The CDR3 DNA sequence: TGTGCCAGCAGTGAAGTCTGGACAGCACAAGAGACCCAGTACTTC.

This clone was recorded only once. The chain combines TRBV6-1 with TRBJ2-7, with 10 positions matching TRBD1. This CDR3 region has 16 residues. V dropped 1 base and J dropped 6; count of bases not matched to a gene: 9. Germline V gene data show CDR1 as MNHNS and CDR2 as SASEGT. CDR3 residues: CASSEVWGQGIGEQYF. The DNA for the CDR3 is TGTGCCAGCAGTGAAGTTTGGGGACAGGGGATTGGCGAGCAGTACTTC.

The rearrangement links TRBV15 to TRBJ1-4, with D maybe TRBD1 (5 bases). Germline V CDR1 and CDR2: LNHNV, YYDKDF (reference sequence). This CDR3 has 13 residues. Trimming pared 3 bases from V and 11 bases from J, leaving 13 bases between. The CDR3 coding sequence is TGTGCCACCAGCAGGTGGAGGGGTGGGAAACTGTTTTTT. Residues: CATSRWRGGKLFF.